A selection of T cell receptor beta chains follows, all from one sample in a study of blood T cell repertoires in COVID-19. Some clones are missing from TCRdb's copy, which holds only in-frame ones; the method was immunoSEQ multiplex PCR. Of roughly 190,000 clones listed, about 88% were seen once; the top ten hold 5.5% to 7%. Input material: peripheral blood. The receptors derive from a woman aged 40 to 50 who had recovered from COVID-19. The CDR3 runs from the conserved cysteine through the conserved F or W. A D gene is named only where the DNA matches it firmly. Clone size is given for some rows only: seen once, a few or many times, or a class if the clone is expanded.

v_call: TRBV2
j_call: TRBJ2-1
clone_size: -
d_call: TRBD1
cdr3_nt: TGTGCCAGCAGTAAGGCGGGACAGGGAATTGATGAGCAGTTCTTC
cdr3_aa: CASSKAGQGIDEQFF

v_call: TRBV27
j_call: TRBJ2-2
clone_size: -
d_call: -
cdr3_nt: TGTGCCAGCAGTTTACGGCCCCAGGGAAGTTACACCGGGGAGCTGTTTTTT
cdr3_aa: CASSLRPQGSYTGELFF

v_call: TRBV5-4
j_call: TRBJ1-3
clone_size: -
d_call: TRBD1
cdr3_nt: TGTGCCAGCAGCTCCGAACAGGGGATCTCTGGAAACACCATATATTTT
cdr3_aa: CASSSEQGISGNTIYF

v_call: TRBV29-1
j_call: TRBJ1-1
clone_size: once
d_call: TRBD1
cdr3_nt: TGCAGCGTTGAAAGGGACAGGGTGGCAGAAGCTTTCTTT
cdr3_aa: CSVERDRVAEAFF

v_call: TRBV5-1
j_call: TRBJ1-4
clone_size: -
d_call: -
cdr3_nt: TGCGCCAGCAGCTTGGCCGGGGACACCAATAATGAAAAACTGTTTTTT
cdr3_aa: CASSLAGDTNNEKLFF

v_call: TRBV5-5
j_call: TRBJ2-3
clone_size: -
d_call: TRBD1
cdr3_nt: TGTGCCAGCAGCGCCTCAGGGGGTAGCACAGATACGCAGTATTTT
cdr3_aa: CASSASGGSTDTQYF

v_call: TRBV7-9
j_call: TRBJ1-2
clone_size: -
d_call: TRBD1
cdr3_nt: TGTGCCAGCAGCCCTCCGGGACAGGGGCCTGGCTACACCTTC
cdr3_aa: CASSPPGQGPGYTF

v_call: TRBV2
j_call: TRBJ2-2
clone_size: -
d_call: TRBD2
cdr3_nt: TGTGCCAGCAGTGTGGAGAGCGGGAGAGCCGGGGAGCTGTTTTTT
cdr3_aa: CASSVESGRAGELFF

v_call: TRBV30
j_call: TRBJ1-1
clone_size: -
d_call: TRBD1
cdr3_nt: TGTGCCTGTGACACAGGGGATGGCACTGAAGCTTTCTTT
cdr3_aa: CACDTGDGTEAFF

v_call: TRBV7-6
j_call: TRBJ1-1
clone_size: -
d_call: -
cdr3_nt: TGTGCCAGCAGCTCACAGGTGGACACTGAAGCTTTCTTT
cdr3_aa: CASSSQVDTEAFF

v_call: TRBV9
j_call: TRBJ2-7
clone_size: -
d_call: TRBD1
cdr3_nt: TGTGCCAGCAGCGTAGGGGGAACTGGACAGGGGGTCGACCAGTACTTC
cdr3_aa: CASSVGGTGQGVDQYF

v_call: TRBV16
j_call: TRBJ2-1
clone_size: -
d_call: -
cdr3_nt: TGTGCCAGCAGCCAATTTTTTGTGGACAAGTACAATGAGCAGTTCTTC
cdr3_aa: CASSQFFVDKYNEQFF

v_call: TRBV9
j_call: TRBJ1-4
clone_size: -
d_call: -
cdr3_nt: TGTGCCAGCACTCCTACGGGAACAACTAATGAAAAACTGTTTTTT
cdr3_aa: CASTPTGTTNEKLFF

v_call: TRBV12-5
j_call: TRBJ1-2
clone_size: once
d_call: -
cdr3_nt: TGTGCTAGTGCCGCGGACAGCTATGGCTACACCTTC
cdr3_aa: CASAADSYGYTF

v_call: TRBV2
j_call: TRBJ1-1
clone_size: once
d_call: TRBD1
cdr3_nt: TGTGCCAGCAGTGGCGGACAGGGAGGAACTGAAGCTTTCTTT
cdr3_aa: CASSGGQGGTEAFF

v_call: TRBV6-5
j_call: TRBJ1-2
clone_size: -
d_call: TRBD1
cdr3_nt: TGTGCCAGCAGGACGACAGGGACCTATGGCTACACCTTC
cdr3_aa: CASRTTGTYGYTF

v_call: TRBV27
j_call: TRBJ2-7
clone_size: -
d_call: TRBD1
cdr3_nt: TGTGCCAGCAGGCTGGGGACAGGGTTTCCCTACGAGCAGTACTTC
cdr3_aa: CASRLGTGFPYEQYF

v_call: TRBV7-2
j_call: TRBJ2-3
clone_size: -
d_call: TRBD2
cdr3_nt: TGTGCCAGCAGCTCTCGAATACTAGCGGATAACACAGATACGCAGTATTTT
cdr3_aa: CASSSRILADNTDTQYF

v_call: TRBV24-1
j_call: TRBJ2-7
clone_size: -
d_call: TRBD2
cdr3_nt: TGTGCCACCAGTGATATAGTAGCGGGGGGCTCCTACGAGCAGTACTTC
cdr3_aa: CATSDIVAGGSYEQYF

v_call: TRBV3-1/TRBV3-2
j_call: TRBJ2-7
clone_size: -
d_call: TRBD2
cdr3_nt: TGTGCCAGCAGCCAAGAACGGGAGGGCTACGAGCAGTACTTC
cdr3_aa: CASSQEREGYEQYF

v_call: TRBV7-9
j_call: TRBJ1-1
clone_size: -
d_call: TRBD1
cdr3_nt: TGTGCCAGCAGCACCCGACAGGGTGGAACTGAAGCTTTCTTT
cdr3_aa: CASSTRQGGTEAFF

v_call: TRBV4-3
j_call: TRBJ1-2
clone_size: -
d_call: TRBD1
cdr3_nt: TGCGCCAGCAGCCAAGATCTGGGACAGGGTAACTATGGCTACACCTTC
cdr3_aa: CASSQDLGQGNYGYTF

v_call: TRBV28
j_call: TRBJ1-5
clone_size: -
d_call: -
cdr3_nt: TGTGCCAGCACCCGGGGGGTGGCCCAGCATTTT
cdr3_aa: CASTRGVAQHF

v_call: TRBV2
j_call: TRBJ2-7
clone_size: few
d_call: -
cdr3_nt: TGTGCCAGCAGCGGGGCGGGACTCGGGAAGTACTTC
cdr3_aa: CASSGAGLGKYF

v_call: TRBV6-5
j_call: TRBJ1-2
clone_size: -
d_call: -
cdr3_nt: TGTGCCAGCAGGGAGGGCGCCGACTATGGCTACACCTTC
cdr3_aa: CASREGADYGYTF

v_call: TRBV4-2
j_call: TRBJ2-3
clone_size: once
d_call: TRBD2
cdr3_nt: TGTGCCAGCAGCCCGGGGACTATCCATGGCACAGATACGCAGTATTTT
cdr3_aa: CASSPGTIHGTDTQYF

v_call: TRBV4-3
j_call: TRBJ2-1
clone_size: -
d_call: TRBD2
cdr3_nt: TGCGCCAGCAGCCAAGAGTGGGCGGGAGGGCCCGACAGTGAGCAGTTCTTC
cdr3_aa: CASSQEWAGGPDSEQFF

v_call: TRBV7-7
j_call: TRBJ2-1
clone_size: -
d_call: TRBD2
cdr3_nt: TGTGCCAGCAGCTTTAGCGGGACTCACAATGAGCAGTTCTTC
cdr3_aa: CASSFSGTHNEQFF

v_call: TRBV12-5
j_call: TRBJ1-5
clone_size: few
d_call: -
cdr3_nt: TGTGCTAGTGGTTTGGCGCAATCCTCCGGGACATTTTATAGCAATCAGCCCCAGCATTTT
cdr3_aa: CASGLAQSSGTFYSNQPQHF

v_call: TRBV4-3
j_call: TRBJ2-7
clone_size: -
d_call: -
cdr3_nt: TGCGCCAGCAGCACGAGACAGAGCGACGAGCAGTACTTC
cdr3_aa: CASSTRQSDEQYF

v_call: TRBV18
j_call: TRBJ1-2
clone_size: -
d_call: -
cdr3_nt: TGTGCCAGCTCATCGACAGACCCACCCTATGGCTACACCTTC
cdr3_aa: CASSSTDPPYGYTF

v_call: TRBV7-9
j_call: TRBJ1-3
clone_size: -
d_call: -
cdr3_nt: TGTGCCAGCACCCAAGCAGGGGCTGGAAACACCATATATTTT
cdr3_aa: CASTQAGAGNTIYF

v_call: TRBV5-6
j_call: TRBJ1-1
clone_size: -
d_call: -
cdr3_nt: TGTGCCAGCAGCGGCGGCCCCGGGAGCACTGAAGCTTTCTTT
cdr3_aa: CASSGGPGSTEAFF

v_call: TRBV5-1
j_call: TRBJ2-7
clone_size: once
d_call: TRBD2
cdr3_nt: TGCGCCAGCAGCCCACAGGACGGGAGGAGGGCCTACGAGCAGTACTTC
cdr3_aa: CASSPQDGRRAYEQYF